Reported below is one T cell receptor beta chain. The antigen remains unidentified. The assay was immunoSEQ multiplex PCR, and TCRdb's table has in-frame clones only and misses some. The sample carries roughly 14,000 clones, around 85% recorded once. This sample is part of a study of blood T cell dynamics during melanoma immunotherapy. Notes on the study in general: PBMC repertoires of eventual disease-control patients split at W3 into clonality or diversity gains.

The CDR3 totals 13 residues. The junction had 3 bases not matched to a gene; V was cut back by 6 bases and J by 5 bases. Germline CDR1 is SNHLY and CDR2 is FYNNEI. Specified time point: week 3, after first cycle of checkpoint inhibitor. The sequence was obtained from a human donor with melanoma. V and J are TRBV2 and TRBJ2-2; 7 bases are a match to TRBD1. The material sequenced was blood, taken from a patient treated with checkpoint blockade. CDR3 protein: CASSAQGTGELFF. Here the CDR3 DNA reads TGTGCCAGCAGCGCACAGGGGACCGGGGAGCTGTTTTTT.